These 27 T cell receptor beta chains share one sample of origin, sequenced in a study of cytomegalovirus exposure and HLA in healthy donors. The PCR was carried out with 60 Vbeta primers and 13 Jbeta primers. Profiled with immunoSEQ multiplex PCR; TCRdb holds only in-frame clones, not every one. The data show approximately 100,000 clones, over 60% seen once. Source material: PBMCs. These receptors were collected from a man aged 55 to 70 in good health and CMV-seropositive.

The chain carries TRBV19 and TRBJ1-2, with D unclear. The CDR3 has 15 amino acids. Germline V gene data show CDR1 as LNHDA and CDR2 as SQIVND (reference sequence). V was pared by 6 bases and J by 6 bases, with 20 bases between. For the CDR3, the DNA is TGTGCCAGTAGGGTTTTTGAGAGGGATGGGGATGGCTACACCTTC. This gives the protein CASRVFERDGDGYTF.

The V gene is TRBV7-6, the J gene TRBJ1-1, with 8 bases fitting TRBD1. This CDR3 has 14 residues. V lost 4 bases, J lost 2 bases, and 3 bases stayed unmatched. Per germline, CDR1 SGHVS and CDR2 FNYEAQ. DNA of the CDR3: TGTGCCAGCAGCTCCCAGGGGGCTAACACTGAAGCTTTCTTT. It yields the protein CASSSQGANTEAFF.

J is TRBJ1-4 and V is TRBV28, with TRBD1 identical over 7 bases. V dropped 4 bases and J dropped 7; count of bases not matched to a gene: 6. CDR1 and CDR2 from the germline V gene are MDHEN and SYDVKM. CDR3 length: 14 residues. The CDR3 DNA sequence: TGTGCCAGCAGTTCTCCGACAGGGAGTGAAAAACTGTTTTTT. This encodes CASSSPTGSEKLFF.

The gene calls are TRBV10-3 and TRBJ2-5; 9 bases align to TRBD2. In germline, CDR1 is ENHRY, CDR2 SYGVKD. V lost 7 bases and J lost 3; bases outside the gene matches: 6. The CDR3 extends over 14 amino acids. CDR3 nucleotides: TGTGCCATCAAATCGGAGCGGGGGGAAGAGACCCAGTACTTC. The encoded protein is CAIKSERGEETQYF.

The chain combines TRBV5-1 with TRBJ2-7; 12 nucleotides agree with TRBD2. This CDR3 is built from 15 residues. Germline-derived CDR1 and CDR2 are SGHRS and YFSETQ. The junction had 6 bases not matched to a gene; V was cut back by 5 bases and J by 3 bases. CDR3 loop: CASSPWTSGVYEQYF. The CDR3 DNA follows: TGCGCCAGCAGTCCCTGGACTAGCGGGGTCTACGAGCAGTACTTC.

J is TRBJ1-1 and V is TRBV14, with 8 bases matching TRBD1. Germline assignment: CDR1 SGHDN and CDR2 FVKESK. CDR3 length: 17 residues. V gave up 1 base and J gave up 2 bases; unmatched junction bases: 9. CDR3 loop: CASSQVPGTGANTEAFF. The CDR3 coding sequence is TGTGCCAGCAGCCAAGTGCCCGGGACAGGAGCTAACACTGAAGCTTTCTTT.

For this clone: The sample carries other DNA sequences with the same CDR3. V usage is TRBV19 and J usage is TRBJ1-1; TRBD1 agrees at 8 bases. Trimming removed 1 base from V and 1 base from J; junction bases left unmatched: 5. The CDR3 spans 16 residues. Germline V CDR1 and CDR2: LNHDA, SQIVND (reference sequence). DNA for the CDR3: TGTGCCAGTAGTATAGGGCAGGGGGCTCGGAACACTGAAGCTTTCTTT. Protein: CASSIGQGARNTEAFF.

This clone was counted only a few times. The chain employs TRBV7-2 and TRBJ1-6; 9 positions agree with TRBD1. CDR1 is SGHTA, CDR2 FQGNSA, per germline. Trimming at V came to 4 bases and at J to 7 bases, leaving 5 bases not matched to a gene. The CDR3 loop spans 15 amino acids. The CDR3 bases are TGTGCCAGCAGCTCGACAGGGGGTGGGAATTCACCCCTCCACTTT. Its protein is CASSSTGGGNSPLHF.

At least ten counts were recorded for this clone. The gene calls are TRBV5-1 and TRBJ1-5; D call uncertain. Germline V gene data show CDR1 as SGHRS and CDR2 as YFSETQ. Trimming cost V 1 base and J 8 bases, with 7 bases left between them. CDR3 length equals 12 residues. CDR3 residues: CASSLSVKPQHF. Written as DNA, the CDR3 is TGCGCCAGCAGCTTGTCCGTTAAGCCCCAGCATTTT.

This rearrangement joins TRBV28 to TRBJ2-7, with 8 bases fitting TRBD1. This CDR3 is built from 16 residues. The trim removed 4 bases at V and 5 bases at J, leaving 13 bases unmatched. Germline V gene data show CDR1 as MDHEN and CDR2 as SYDVKM. The CDR3 loop is CASSSAQRTGLDEQYF. CDR3 DNA sequence: TGTGCCAGCAGTTCGGCCCAGAGGACAGGGCTAGACGAGCAGTACTTC.

The J gene is TRBJ2-2, the V gene TRBV7-2; the match to TRBD2 covers 13 bases. V shed 5 bases, J shed 7 bases, and the junction held 7 bases outside the gene matches. From germline, CDR1 is SGHTA and CDR2 FQGNSA. CDR3 length: 16 residues. This CDR3 is CASSPWTSGGGGELFF. The CDR3 DNA is TGTGCCAGCAGCCCCTGGACTAGCGGGGGAGGCGGGGAGCTGTTTTTT.

V gene TRBV18 combines with J gene TRBJ2-1; D is unclear. V was shortened by 6 bases and J by 0 bases, with 15 bases between the two germline ends. The CDR3 sequence is 16 residues long. The germline CDR1 and CDR2 sequences are KGHSH and LQKENI. CDR3 sequence (DNA): TGTGCCAGCTCCGCCACCGTGCGGATCTCCTACAATGAGCAGTTCTTC. Translated, it gives CASSATVRISYNEQFF.

The chain uses TRBV27 and TRBJ2-7; TRBD2 matches at 10 bases. The CDR3 is made up of 17 amino acids. CDR1 is MNHEY, CDR2 SMNVEV, per germline (reference sequence). V was clipped by 5 bases and J by 0 bases; unmatched bases: 10. CDR3: CASSRNSGGPNSYEQYF. CDR3 DNA sequence: TGTGCCAGCAGTCGTAATAGCGGGGGGCCGAACTCCTACGAGCAGTACTTC.

CDR3 DNA: TGTGCCATCAGTGGCTCCCTAGAAGAAGAAACCGGGGAGCTGTTTTTT. This encodes CAISGSLEEETGELFF. The gene calls are TRBV10-3 and TRBJ2-2; D gene ambiguous. Trimming took 4 bases from V and 5 from J, leaving 17 bases between them. Per germline, CDR1 ENHRY and CDR2 SYGVKD. CDR3 size: 16 residues.

This clone was observed a single time. The J gene is TRBJ2-3, the V gene TRBV19; tentatively, D is TRBD1 (5 bases). The CDR3 has 13 residues. Germline values: CDR1 LNHDA, CDR2 SQIVND (reference sequence). V was pared by 9 bases and J by 1 base, with 11 bases between. The CDR3: CASDSGGTDTQYF. As DNA, the CDR3 is TGTGCCAGCGACAGTGGGGGCACAGATACGCAGTATTTT.

V and J are TRBV18 and TRBJ2-1; 11 bases are a match to TRBD2. Germline assignment: CDR1 KGHSH and CDR2 LQKENI. This CDR3 is 15 amino acids long. Trimming cost V 3 bases and J 5 bases; bases outside gene matches: 3. CDR3 DNA sequence: TGTGCCAGCTCACCTCTGACTAGCGGGGACAATGAGCAGTTCTTC. Amino acid sequence: CASSPLTSGDNEQFF.

The V and J genes are TRBV5-4 and TRBJ2-1; tentative D call: TRBD2 (7 bases). Germline lookup yields CDR1 SGHNT and CDR2 YYREEE (reference sequence). Between the trimmed V and J ends, which lost 0 bases and 7 bases, there was a span of 17 bases. This CDR3 has 16 residues. The CDR3 reads CASSLAAGAPGNEQFF. The CDR3 DNA follows: TGTGCCAGCAGCTTGGCGGCGGGGGCCCCTGGGAATGAGCAGTTCTTC.

This chain links TRBV7-3 with TRBJ2-5, with 9 bases fitting TRBD2. J lost 2 bases, V lost 2 bases, and 6 bases had no gene match. Germline V CDR1 and CDR2: SGHTA, FQGTGA. This CDR3 has 16 residues. This CDR3 is CASSLGRAGGQETQYF. In DNA, the CDR3 is TGTGCCAGCAGCTTAGGTCGAGCGGGGGGTCAAGAGACCCAGTACTTC.

This sequence joins TRBV20-1 and TRBJ1-2; D is unresolved. There are 11 residues in the CDR3. V lost 6 bases and J 8 bases, leaving 13 bases between the germline ends. Germline CDR1 is DFQATT and CDR2 is SNEGSKA (reference sequence). CDR3 amino acids: CSAPPSTGYTF. The CDR3 coding sequence is TGCAGTGCCCCCCCCTCAACAGGCTACACCTTC.

J is TRBJ2-3 and V is TRBV19, with 12 bases matching TRBD2. Looked up from germline, CDR1 is LNHDA and CDR2 is SQIVND (reference sequence). V lost 7 bases and J lost 4; bases outside the gene matches: 6. The length of the CDR3 is 15 residues. The DNA for the CDR3 is TGTGCCAGTACCAAACTAGCGGGGGGCCCAGATACGCAGTATTTT. Translated: CASTKLAGGPDTQYF.

The genes are TRBV4-2 and TRBJ2-3, with 13 bases lining up with TRBD2. This CDR3 contains 15 residues. The J segment lost 6 bases and the V segment lost 0 bases, leaving 0 bases of the junction unmatched. The V gene's germline CDR1 is LGHNA and CDR2 YNFKEQ. CDR3 coding DNA: TGTGCCAGCAGCCAAGAACTAGCGGGGGGGGATACGCAGTATTTT. Translation gives CASSQELAGGDTQYF.

The V and J genes are TRBV10-2 and TRBJ2-7, with a tentative D call TRBD2 (7 bases). The CDR3 is made up of 15 amino acids. Deletions cut 6 bases from V and 3 bases from J, with 18 bases between. Germline V CDR1 and CDR2: WSHSY, SAAADI. CDR3 sequence reads: CASSRGAGPIYEQYF. The CDR3 coding sequence is TGCGCCAGCAGCAGGGGAGCGGGGCCCATCTACGAGCAGTACTTC.

V is TRBV5-8 and J is TRBJ2-5; D is possibly TRBD1 (6 bases). The CDR3 length is 15 residues. Trimming stripped 0 bases from V and 5 bases from J, with 14 bases between. Per the germline V gene, CDR1 is SGHTS and CDR2 is YDEGEE. CDR3 nucleotide sequence: TGTGCCAGCAGCTTGGGGGACAACACCTACGAGACCCAGTACTTC. This translates into CASSLGDNTYETQYF.

This clone was picked up a small number of times. This chain links TRBV7-9 with TRBJ2-3, with 8 nucleotides matching TRBD1. From germline, CDR1 is SEHNR and CDR2 FQNEAQ (reference sequence). This CDR3 region has 13 residues. The J segment lost 14 bases and the V segment lost 5 bases, leaving 12 bases of the junction unmatched. CDR3 coding DNA: TGTGCCAGCAGCGTGGACAGGGCCCGGGTAGGGTATTTT. Its protein product is CASSVDRARVGYF.

This rearrangement joins TRBV7-8 to TRBJ2-2; no definite D call. The CDR3 has 13 residues. Trimming shortened V by 1 base and J by 6 bases, and 6 bases separated the two germline ends. Germline assignment: CDR1 SGHVS and CDR2 FQNEAQ. As DNA, the CDR3 is TGTGCCAGCAGCTTAGTAGTTTCCGGGGAGCTGTTTTTT. This gives the protein CASSLVVSGELFF.

This chain connects TRBV4-1 to TRBJ2-5; 7 bases align to TRBD1. In germline, CDR1 is MGHRA, CDR2 YSYEKL. The CDR3 length is 15 residues. V lost 0 bases and J lost 1; bases outside the gene matches: 2. This chain's CDR3 is CASSQDGTAQETQYF. The CDR3 coding sequence is TGCGCCAGCAGCCAAGATGGGACAGCCCAAGAGACCCAGTACTTC.

The V and J genes are TRBV30 and TRBJ2-1; no firm D call. Trimming shortened V by 5 bases and J by 9 bases, and 14 bases separated the two germline ends. Looked up from germline, CDR1 is GTSNPN and CDR2 is SVGIG (reference sequence). The CDR3 extends over 12 amino acids. The CDR3 nucleotides are TGTGCCTGGTGTGAGAGCCAAGCTGAGCAGTTCTTC. As protein: CAWCESQAEQFF.